A single sample is the source of the 25 T cell receptor beta chains below, sequenced in a study of shared clonotypes between healthy human individuals (dated by TCRdb to 2019 to 2021). Library construction relied on the immunoSEQ multiplex PCR assay. TCRdb provides this immuneACCESS table in a form limited to in-frame rearrangements. Some clones are lacking; in checked studies, under half of them reflect an unresolved V gene, and why the rest are absent is not known. The sample has about 1 million clones on record, around four fifths of them singletons. Jointly, the top ten make up approximately 1.5% of the sample. Sequenced input: memory CD4+ T cells sorted from blood. The cell subset or site label on this specimen signifies: CD45RA-negative fraction. These receptors came from a man younger than 35 in good health.

This clone was detected once. The chain joins TRBV6-6 to TRBJ1-1; TRBD1 is a possible D gene (6 bases). CDR3 size: 13 residues. In germline, CDR1 is MNHNY, CDR2 SVGAGI (reference sequence). With 7 bases removed from V and 4 bases from J, the gap between germline ends came to 13 bases. The DNA of the CDR3 is TGTGCCAGCAACCTACAGGGAAGCACTGAAGCTTTCTTT. Amino acids: CASNLQGSTEAFF.

The table lists this clone with a count of one. The V and J genes are TRBV6-5 and TRBJ1-1; D ambiguous. CDR1 and CDR2 from the germline V gene are MNHEY and SVGAGI. The V end was cut by 7 bases, the J end by 1 base, with 10 bases between. The CDR3 runs 13 residues. Written as DNA, the CDR3 is TGTGCCAGCAAACGCAGTGAGAACACTGAAGCTTTCTTT. Amino acid sequence: CASKRSENTEAFF.

V and J are TRBV27 and TRBJ1-6; D gene uncertain. This CDR3 comprises 13 residues. Germline V gene sequence: CDR1 MNHEY, CDR2 SMNVEV (reference sequence). Between the trimmed V and J ends, which lost 2 bases and 9 bases, there was a span of 8 bases. The CDR3, as DNA: TGTGCCAGCAGTTTAGAACCGCGTTCACCCCTCCACTTT. It yields the protein CASSLEPRSPLHF.

Worth noting for this clone: This could be a read error, since a much larger clone is one nucleotide away. In DNA, the CDR3 is TGCGCCAGCAGCTTGGACAGGGGAGAGACCCAGTACTTC. Its translation is CASSLDRGETQYF. This chain links TRBV5-1 with TRBJ2-5; 7 bases match TRBD1. V lost 0 bases and J lost 4; bases outside the gene matches: 0. Germline CDR1 is SGHRS and CDR2 is YFSETQ. This CDR3 is 13 amino acids long.

V usage is TRBV18 and J usage is TRBJ2-2; D is possibly TRBD2 (6 bases). V shed 5 bases and J shed 1 base, with 14 bases lying between them. The germline V gene has CDR1 KGHSH and CDR2 LQKENI. This CDR3 comprises 16 residues. In DNA form, the CDR3 reads TGTGCCAGCTCATCGAGACCAGCGGGGAACACCGGGGAGCTGTTTTTT. Translation: CASSSRPAGNTGELFF.

V is TRBV18 and J is TRBJ1-1; no firm D call. The germline V gene encodes CDR1 KGHSH and CDR2 LQKENI. The CDR3 consists of 13 residues. Deletions cut 3 bases from V and 4 bases from J, with 9 bases between. The CDR3 loop is CASSPFRSTEAFF. Written as DNA, the CDR3 is TGTGCCAGCTCACCGTTCCGTAGCACTGAAGCTTTCTTT.

The chain employs TRBV5-4 and TRBJ2-5; D might be TRBD2 (7 bases). The CDR3 sequence is 16 residues long. From germline, CDR1 is SGHNT and CDR2 YYREEE (reference sequence). Deletions cut 4 bases from V and 2 bases from J, with 18 bases between. Here the CDR3 reads CASSPGRGVAQETQYF. The CDR3 region has the DNA TGTGCCAGCAGCCCAGGGAGGGGGGTAGCACAAGAGACCCAGTACTTC.

V usage is TRBV19 and J usage is TRBJ2-3; 12 nucleotides align to TRBD2. V trimming: 4 bases; J trimming: 4 bases; junction bases outside the gene matches: 3. Per germline, CDR1 LNHDA and CDR2 SQIVND (reference sequence). The CDR3 covers 15 residues. The CDR3 DNA sequence: TGTGCCAGTAGTACTGGGACTAGCGGGCCAGATACGCAGTATTTT. Translating gives CASSTGTSGPDTQYF.

This clone was seen only once. This chain uses TRBV6-1 with TRBJ1-2; 7 bases map to TRBD1. The CDR3 spans 14 residues. J lost 4 bases, V lost 5 bases, and 7 bases had no gene match. Germline V gives CDR1 MNHNS, CDR2 SASEGT. The CDR3, as DNA: TGTGCCAGCAGTTTGGCCAGGGGGACCTATGGCTACACCTTC. Translating it yields CASSLARGTYGYTF.

This clone appeared a single time. This rearrangement joins TRBV19 to TRBJ1-3; D remains ambiguous. V lost 6 bases and J lost 4, with 16 bases in between. The CDR3 runs to 15 residues. The germline gives CDR1 LNHDA, CDR2 SQIVND (reference sequence). Here the CDR3 DNA reads TGTGCCAGTAGCCAGTCGATACTAACCGGAAACACCATATATTTT. Translated: CASSQSILTGNTIYF.

The V call is TRBV6-5, the J call TRBJ2-5; 9 bases are shared with TRBD2. Unmatched junction bases numbered 6, after V lost 10 bases and J lost 3 bases. CDR3 length equals 13 residues. The germline V gene encodes CDR1 MNHEY and CDR2 SVGAGI. Written as DNA, the CDR3 is TGTGCCAATGCGGGGGGGGAGGAAGAGACCCAGTACTTC. Translation gives CANAGGEEETQYF.

The chain couples TRBV2 to TRBJ2-7, with D maybe TRBD2 (6 bases). Germline loops: CDR1 SNHLY, CDR2 FYNNEI. Trimming cost V 6 bases and J 2 bases, with 17 bases left between them. The CDR3 runs 15 residues. The CDR3 bases are TGTGCCAGCAGGGGAGGCACTTCGGTAGCCTACGAGCAGTACTTC. Protein sequence: CASRGGTSVAYEQYF.

The CDR3 here is CASSLDSLAGGISYNEQFF. CDR3 nucleotides: TGTGCCAGCAGCTTAGATAGCCTAGCGGGGGGGATATCCTACAATGAGCAGTTCTTC. This chain uses TRBV11-2 with TRBJ2-1, with 12 bases fitting TRBD2. The CDR3 sequence is 19 residues long. V shed 0 bases, J shed 1 base, and the junction held 7 bases outside the gene matches. CDR1 and CDR2 (germline): SGHAT, FQNNGV.

The J gene is TRBJ2-3, the V gene TRBV6-1; unclear D gene. Trimming took off 6 bases at V and 0 bases at J, with 10 bases between the two ends. Looked up from germline, CDR1 is MNHNS and CDR2 is SASEGT. CDR3 length: 14 amino acids. This CDR3 reads CASREFGSTDTQYF. For the CDR3, the DNA is TGTGCCAGCAGGGAGTTCGGTAGCACAGATACGCAGTATTTT.

The V gene is TRBV7-2, the J gene TRBJ1-1; 7 bases are a match to TRBD1. The germline V gene has CDR1 SGHTA and CDR2 FQGNSA. V gave up 1 base and J gave up 11 bases; unmatched junction bases: 13. The CDR3 contains 15 residues. Here the CDR3 reads CASSLVLGQGVAAFF. The CDR3 DNA sequence: TGTGCCAGCAGCTTAGTATTAGGGCAGGGGGTCGCCGCTTTCTTT.

J is TRBJ2-7 and V is TRBV7-9, with D perhaps being TRBD1 or TRBD2 (5 bases each). Trimming left V 5 bases short and J 2 bases short, with 7 bases between. In germline, CDR1 is SEHNR, CDR2 FQNEAQ (reference sequence). CDR3 size: 12 residues. The CDR3 region has the DNA TGTGCCAGCAGCAGAGGGGCCTACGAGCAGTACTTC. Its protein product is CASSRGAYEQYF.

This clone was picked up a small number of times. Other DNA sequences from this sample encode an identical CDR3 as well. The chain joins TRBV5-1 to TRBJ1-4; D ambiguous. CDR3 length equals 14 residues. V was trimmed by 3 bases and J by 5 bases, leaving 11 bases between them. Looked up from germline, CDR1 is SGHRS and CDR2 is YFSETQ. CDR3 loop: CASSSTAENEKLFF. The DNA for the CDR3 is TGCGCCAGCAGCTCAACAGCGGAGAATGAAAAACTGTTTTTT.

V and J are TRBV5-6 and TRBJ2-3; a weak D match, TRBD2 (5 bases). The germline V gene has CDR1 SGHDT and CDR2 YYEEEE. This CDR3 is built from 15 residues. Trimming removed 0 bases at V and 5 bases at J, with 13 bases between. The CDR3 region has the DNA TGTGCCAGCAGCTTGGCCCCGAGGGATTTAGATACGCAGTATTTT. This encodes CASSLAPRDLDTQYF.

V gene TRBV10-3 combines with J gene TRBJ1-6; D remains ambiguous. Germline values: CDR1 ENHRY, CDR2 SYGVKD. V was trimmed by 7 bases and J by 7 bases, leaving 14 bases between them. The CDR3 runs 14 residues. This chain's CDR3 is CAITDTLRNSPLHF. CDR3 nucleotides: TGTGCCATCACCGACACTCTGCGAAATTCACCCCTCCACTTT.

The J gene is TRBJ2-2, the V gene TRBV5-1; D is unclear. In germline, CDR1 is SGHRS, CDR2 YFSETQ. The CDR3 extends over 16 amino acids. Trimming stripped 1 base from V and 0 bases from J, with 10 bases between. The DNA of the CDR3 is TGCGCCAGCAGCTTGTCTTCGTCCCCGAACACCGGGGAGCTGTTTTTT. This translates into CASSLSSSPNTGELFF. Based on the CDR3 plus reference TRBV5-1 and TRBJ2-2, the full variable domain is KAGVTQTPRYLIKTRGQQVTLSCSPISGHRSVSWYQQTPGQGLQFLFEYFSETQRNKGNFPGRFSGRQFSNSRSEMNVSTLELGDSALYLCASSLSSSPNTGELFFGEGSRLTVL.

This clone was found once. The rearrangement joins TRBV25-1 to TRBJ1-3, with 7 bases matching TRBD1. The germline V gene has CDR1 MGHDK and CDR2 SYGVNS. This CDR3 is 16 amino acids long. V was clipped by 0 bases and J by 5 bases; unmatched bases: 7. CDR3 residues: CASSEYLQGGRNTIYF. The CDR3 DNA reads TGTGCCAGCAGTGAATACCTCCAGGGGGGTAGAAACACCATATATTTT. The full variable domain, its missing parts supplied by reference TRBV25-1 and TRBJ1-3, is EADIYQTPRYLVIGTGKKITLECSQTMGHDKMYWYQQDPGMELHLIHYSYGVNSTEKGDLSSESTVSRIRTEHFPLTLESARPSHTSQYLCASSEYLQGGRNTIYFGEGSWLTVV.

Details on this clone: The same CDR3 also results from other DNA sequences found in this sample. The chain has TRBV5-4 and TRBJ1-3; D unclear. V gave up 0 bases and J gave up 3 bases, with 7 bases separating them. This CDR3 contains 14 residues. Looked up from germline, CDR1 is SGHNT and CDR2 is YYREEE (reference sequence). CDR3 DNA sequence: TGTGCCAGCAGCTTGGATGGATTTGGAAACACCATATATTTT. It specifies CASSLDGFGNTIYF. The whole variable domain, remainder taken from reference TRBV5-4 and TRBJ1-3, is ETGVTQSPTHLIKTRGQQVTLRCSSQSGHNTVSWYQQALGQGPQFIFQYYREEENGRGNFPPRFSGLQFPNYSSELNVNALELDDSALYLCASSLDGFGNTIYFGEGSWLTVV.

In its sample, this clone was seen once. This rearrangement joins TRBV7-8 to TRBJ1-3; 8 bases match TRBD1. The length of the CDR3 is 18 residues. Germline assignment: CDR1 SGHVS and CDR2 FQNEAQ. J lost 0 bases, V lost 0 bases, and 7 bases had no gene match. The CDR3 here is CASSLASGGLRSGNTIYF. In DNA form, the CDR3 reads TGTGCCAGCAGCTTAGCGTCAGGGGGCCTACGCTCTGGAAACACCATATATTTT. Supplemented by reference TRBV7-8 and TRBJ1-3, the full variable domain reads GAGVSQSPRYKVAKRGQDVALRCDPISGHVSLFWYQQALGQGPEFLTYFQNEAQLDKSGLPSDRFFAERPEGSVSTLKIQRTQQEDSAVYLCASSLASGGLRSGNTIYFGEGSWLTVV.

This chain joins TRBV29-1 and TRBJ2-3, with 12 bases identical to TRBD2. Unmatched junction bases numbered 6, after V lost 5 bases and J lost 0 bases. Germline values: CDR1 SQVTM, CDR2 ANQGSEA. This CDR3 comprises 16 residues. The CDR3: CSVPRTSGVSTDTQYF. The CDR3, as DNA: TGCAGCGTTCCGCGGACTAGCGGGGTGAGCACAGATACGCAGTATTTT.

The rearrangement links TRBV10-3 to TRBJ1-5; D is ambiguous. Trimming stripped 6 bases from V and 5 bases from J, with 11 bases between. The CDR3 covers 13 residues. Germline V CDR1 and CDR2: ENHRY, SYGVKD. The CDR3 region has the DNA TGTGCCATCAGCGGCGGTTGGGATCAGCCCCAGCATTTT. Translating gives CAISGGWDQPQHF.